This TCR beta chain was captured by sequencing in a study of CD4 and CD8 cells across lung adenocarcinoma regions. One entry per CDR3 protein, called by TCRdb with MiXCR from the PCR reads. Seen here are around 3,500 distinct CDR3 sequences, roughly half observed once, and the top ten hold less than 25%. Donors had localized lung adenocarcinoma, a non-small cell lung cancer. V shed 5 bases, J shed 11 bases, and the junction held 10 bases outside the gene matches. The CDR3 consists of 14 residues. Germline CDR1 and CDR2: MNHNS and SASEGT. The specimen was CD4+ T cells from the margin of a lung tumor. V and J are TRBV6-1 and TRBJ2-5; 11 bases map to TRBD2. This sequence was found in a female donor with lung adenocarcinoma. The CD4 and CD8 labels of this study may be unreliable. CDR3 loop: CASSRLAGNNEQYF. CDR3 nucleotide sequence: TGTGCCAGCAGTAGACTAGCGGGGAACAATGAGCAGTACTTC.